This is a list of T cell receptor beta chains from one sample in a study of shared clonotypes between healthy human individuals. This table comes from immunoSEQ multiplex PCR, and its TCRdb copy is limited to in-frame clones, with some not included. The sample contains roughly 2.1 million clones, 93% of which appear only once. Specimen: naive CD8+ T cells from PBMCs. The receptors originated from a man aged 18 to 29 in good health. Some clones in this sample may be carry-over from other donors' samples. Each CDR3 is given with its conserved first and last residue. Clone size is given for some rows only: seen once, a few or many times, or a class if the clone is expanded.

clone_size,v_call,j_call,cdr3_aa
.,TRBV11-2,TRBJ2-1,CASSLVAGSEQFF
.,TRBV6-6,TRBJ2-7,CASSYSPGSSYEQYF
.,TRBV2,TRBJ2-7,CASSDPSGTSYEQYF
.,TRBV5-6,TRBJ2-7,CASSLTSGAYEQYF
.,TRBV4-2,TRBJ1-4,CASSQDFSGGSNEKLFF
.,TRBV13,TRBJ2-3,CASSLGRDSGSADTQYF
.,TRBV7-9,TRBJ2-1,CASSGSVRAPWVDEQFF
.,TRBV12-2,TRBJ2-1,CASRSAQGADEQFF
.,TRBV7-8,TRBJ2-7,CASSSPGQGDEQYF
.,TRBV7-9,TRBJ2-2,CASSPPQGTNTGELFF
.,TRBV29-1,TRBJ2-7,CSVTRDTTYEQYF
.,TRBV9,TRBJ2-1,CASSPPSGESYNEQFF
.,TRBV27,TRBJ1-5,CASSEQGHQPQHF
.,TRBV27,TRBJ2-2,CASSPYRTGELFF
once,TRBV15,TRBJ2-1,CATSNLGQGRDEQFF
.,TRBV21-1,TRBJ2-7,CASSKVGTATYEQYF
.,TRBV6-5,TRBJ1-5,CASRDSFNQPQHF
.,TRBV9,TRBJ2-1,CASSVYPHEQFF
.,TRBV6-5,TRBJ2-3,CASSPGSPSTDTQYF
.,TRBV5-4,TRBJ2-7,CASSSNGPEQYF
.,TRBV12-5,TRBJ2-2,CASGSWGHGELFF
once,TRBV6-6,TRBJ1-1,CASSYGRVTEAFF
.,TRBV5-6,TRBJ2-7,CASSLADRTYEQYF
once,TRBV7-9,TRBJ2-7,CASSGGERDPPYEQYF
few,TRBV19,TRBJ1-5,CASSHRDRADRSQPQHF
.,TRBV29-1,TRBJ2-7,CSVSGIKYEQYF
.,TRBV27,TRBJ1-2,CASSLRGTGPSNYGYTF
.,TRBV6-1,TRBJ2-7,CASRDYEQYF
.,TRBV2,TRBJ2-2,CASSPDREEPGELFF
.,TRBV10-3,TRBJ2-1,CAISPGGNEQFF
.,TRBV27,TRBJ2-2,CASSWGVATGELFF
.,TRBV6-6,TRBJ2-7,CASASDRVGEQYF
.,TRBV4-2,TRBJ1-1,CASSQDIGGAIGNTEAFF
.,TRBV19,TRBJ2-7,CASMNSFSYEQYF
.,TRBV7-3,TRBJ1-2,CASSLSPNYGYTF
.,TRBV2,TRBJ2-7,CASRQGVKYF
few,TRBV29-1,TRBJ2-1,CSVYTGTNNEQFF
.,TRBV13,TRBJ2-1,CASSPRVRDNEQFF
few,TRBV5-4,TRBJ1-1,CASSSSRDRDTEAFF
.,TRBV27,TRBJ1-5,CASSLLGSMVPQHF
.,TRBV10-2,TRBJ2-5,CASSLTSPEETQYF
.,TRBV5-1,TRBJ2-1,CASSLGGGPAYNEQFF
.,TRBV11-2,TRBJ2-7,CASSLSGYEQYF
.,TRBV28,TRBJ1-2,CASSPTEYGYTF
.,TRBV29-1,TRBJ2-7,CSVIQYEQYF
.,TRBV19,TRBJ2-7,CASSIFGGVAYEQYF
.,TRBV27,TRBJ2-2,CASSVQINTGELFF